A single sample gave rise to the 17 T cell receptor beta chains below, sequenced in a study of cytomegalovirus exposure and HLA in healthy donors (TCRdb year 2017). The library relied on the immunoSEQ multiplex PCR assay. For the multiplex PCR, a mixture combining 60 forward primers for TCR Vbeta segments and 13 reverse primers for TCR Jbeta segments was used. Imported from immuneACCESS, the table was reduced by TCRdb to in-frame sequences with V and J called. These copies leave out some clones; in studies compared against another copy, an unresolved V gene accounts for under half, and the cause of the remainder is not known. The sample includes nearly 300,000 clones, with roughly 89% observed a single time. In total, the top ten clones hold about 4% of the sample. The specimen sequenced was PBMCs. All receptors come from a man between 40 and 49 years old in good health and CMV-seropositive.

The chain carries TRBV5-1 and TRBJ2-3; D not certain. Germline V gene lookup returns CDR1 SGHRS and CDR2 YFSETQ. CDR3 length: 18 amino acids. V lost 1 base, J lost 1 base, and 19 bases lay in between. The CDR3 sequence: CASSLFGTAGTGTDTQYF. The CDR3 nucleotides read TGCGCCAGCAGCTTGTTTGGTACGGCAGGAACAGGCACAGATACGCAGTATTTT.

The chain uses TRBV28 and TRBJ2-7; 11 positions match TRBD2. Looked up from germline, CDR1 is MDHEN and CDR2 is SYDVKM. Trimming removed 6 bases from V and 7 bases from J; junction bases left unmatched: 5. The CDR3 has 13 amino acids. CDR3 loop: CASSVAGGGEQYF. Here the CDR3 DNA reads TGTGCCAGCAGCGTAGCGGGAGGGGGTGAGCAGTACTTC.

The chain couples TRBV11-2 to TRBJ2-7; 10 bases align to TRBD2. The CDR3 runs 15 residues. The germline V gene has CDR1 SGHAT and CDR2 FQNNGV. Trimming removed 4 bases from V and 5 bases from J; junction bases left unmatched: 8. Here the CDR3 reads CASSSLAGGPHEQYF. The CDR3 region has the DNA TGTGCCAGCAGCTCTTTAGCGGGAGGTCCCCACGAGCAGTACTTC. The full variable domain, its missing parts supplied by reference TRBV11-2 and TRBJ2-7, is EAGVAQSPRYKIIEKRQSVAFWCNPISGHATLYWYQQILGQGPKLLIQFQNNGVVDDSQLPKDRFSAERLKGVDSTLKIQPAKLEDSAVYLCASSSLAGGPHEQYFGPGTRLTVT.

The V gene is TRBV28, the J gene TRBJ2-7, with D unresolved. Trimming took 3 bases from V and 0 from J, leaving 9 bases between them. This CDR3 is 14 amino acids long. The germline V gene encodes CDR1 MDHEN and CDR2 SYDVKM. DNA for the CDR3: TGTGCCAGCAGTTTCCTTGGCAGCTCCTACGAGCAGTACTTC. Its translation is CASSFLGSSYEQYF.

This chain uses TRBV7-9 with TRBJ2-6, with a possible D match to TRBD1 (6 bases). The CDR3 has 18 residues. V was shortened by 5 bases and J by 0 bases, with 17 bases between the two germline ends. Germline CDR1 is SEHNR and CDR2 is FQNEAQ (reference sequence). The CDR3 nucleotides are TGTGCCAGCAGCCTTACTCAGGGGATCCTCTCTGGGGCCAACGTCCTGACTTTC. Amino acids: CASSLTQGILSGANVLTF.

V is TRBV28 and J is TRBJ2-7; TRBD1 matches at 9 bases. Trimming took 5 bases from V and 3 from J; bases not matched to a gene: 8. Germline-derived CDR1 and CDR2 are MDHEN and SYDVKM. This CDR3 has 15 residues. CDR3 nucleotides: TGTGCCAGCAGTCCAGGCGGGACAGGGATCTACGAGCAGTACTTC. Its translation is CASSPGGTGIYEQYF.

CDR3 nucleotides: TGTGCCAGCTCACCACCGGCTAGCTCCTCCTACGAGCAGTACTTC. Translation: CASSPPASSSYEQYF. J is TRBJ2-7 and V is TRBV18; a weak D match, TRBD2 (5 bases). The CDR3 covers 15 residues. Germline V CDR1 and CDR2: KGHSH, LQKENI. Trimming pared 0 bases from V and 0 bases from J, leaving 9 bases between.

The V gene is TRBV9, the J gene TRBJ1-3, with 9 bases lining up with TRBD1. The junction had 4 bases not matched to a gene; V was cut back by 3 bases and J by 0 bases. CDR3 length: 16 residues. Germline V gene data show CDR1 as SGDLS and CDR2 as YYNGEE. The CDR3 DNA reads as TGTGCCAGCAGCGGAGGGACAGGGCACTCTGGAAACACCATATATTTT. Translating gives CASSGGTGHSGNTIYF.

This clone was observed once. This chain connects TRBV7-3 to TRBJ2-3; D is perhaps TRBD1 (5 bases). The CDR3 contains 16 residues. Trimming removed 0 bases from V and 4 bases from J, with 14 bases in between. Germline lookup yields CDR1 SGHTA and CDR2 FQGTGA. CDR3 nucleotides: TGTGCCAGCAGCTTAACTCCAGGGAACGCGGCAGATACGCAGTATTTT. This translates into CASSLTPGNAADTQYF.

The chain combines TRBV28 with TRBJ2-5, with unresolved D. CDR1 is MDHEN and CDR2 is SYDVKM in the germline V gene. There are 15 residues in the CDR3. The ends were cut back, 8 bases at V and 1 base at J, with 17 bases in the middle. The CDR3 sequence: CASFSLGGGQETQYF. The CDR3 nucleotides are TGTGCCAGCTTTTCGTTGGGTGGCGGCCAAGAGACCCAGTACTTC.

The chain combines TRBV5-1 with TRBJ2-5; 12 bases fit TRBD2. CDR1 is SGHRS, CDR2 YFSETQ, per germline. The CDR3 extends over 15 amino acids. Unmatched junction bases numbered 1, after V lost 0 bases and J lost 4 bases. The CDR3 sequence: CASSLVLAGGETQYF. The CDR3 DNA reads TGCGCCAGCAGCTTGGTACTAGCGGGAGGAGAGACCCAGTACTTC.

This chain joins TRBV28 and TRBJ1-4; no clear D. The germline V gene encodes CDR1 MDHEN and CDR2 SYDVKM. The V end was cut by 8 bases, the J end by 0 bases, with 13 bases between. This CDR3 contains 15 residues. CDR3 DNA sequence: TGTGCCAGCGAGCCCCGAGTTGCAACTAATGAAAAACTGTTTTTT. It specifies CASEPRVATNEKLFF.

CDR3 nucleotide sequence: TGCGCCAGCAGCCAAGAGACAGGGGGCGACGAGCAGTACTTC. It translates to CASSQETGGDEQYF. The chain employs TRBV4-1 and TRBJ2-7; the match to TRBD1 covers 10 bases. Germline V CDR1 and CDR2: MGHRA, YSYEKL. The CDR3 contains 14 residues. V trimming: 0 bases; J trimming: 5 bases; junction bases outside the gene matches: 1.

The chain links TRBV29-1 to TRBJ2-1; 10 nucleotides line up with TRBD2. Trimming took 4 bases from V and 4 from J; bases not matched to a gene: 4. CDR3 length: 14 residues. Germline CDR1 reads SQVTM; CDR2 reads ANQGSEA. This chain's CDR3 is CSVAGTSVYNEQFF. In DNA form, the CDR3 reads TGCAGCGTTGCTGGGACTAGCGTATACAATGAGCAGTTCTTC.

The chain combines TRBV5-4 with TRBJ2-1, with a weak D call TRBD1 (5 bases). Trimming took 3 bases from V and 3 from J, leaving 13 bases between them. Germline V CDR1 and CDR2: SGHNT, YYREEE (reference sequence). This CDR3 region has 15 residues. For the CDR3, the DNA is TGTGCCAGCAGCTACACTCAGACAGTCTACAATGAGCAGTTCTTC. It translates to CASSYTQTVYNEQFF.

The J gene is TRBJ2-3, the V gene TRBV2, with D possibly matching TRBD1 (6 bases). CDR3 size: 15 residues. The germline CDR1 and CDR2 sequences are SNHLY and FYNNEI. Trimming removed 5 bases from V and 2 bases from J, with 14 bases in between. This CDR3 is CASSRNREPTDTQYF. CDR3 DNA sequence: TGTGCCAGCAGTCGAAACAGGGAGCCCACAGATACGCAGTATTTT.

This clone was recorded only once. The V call is TRBV5-4, the J call TRBJ2-2, with 9 bases identical to TRBD2. In germline, CDR1 is SGHNT, CDR2 YYREEE (reference sequence). This CDR3 is built from 16 residues. With 4 bases clipped from V and 1 base from J, the junction kept 5 bases outside the gene matches. CDR3 DNA sequence: TGTGCCAGCAGCCCCCCGACTAGCGGGAACACCGGGGAGCTGTTTTTT. Residues: CASSPPTSGNTGELFF.